These 28 T cell receptor beta chains came from one sample sequenced in a study of cytomegalovirus exposure and HLA in healthy donors (dated by TCRdb to about 2017). Library creation used the immunoSEQ multiplex PCR assay. For the multiplex PCR, a mixture combining 60 forward primers for TCR Vbeta segments and 13 reverse primers for TCR Jbeta segments was used. TCRdb provides this immuneACCESS table in a form limited to in-frame rearrangements. Some clones are lacking; in checked studies, under half of them reflect an unresolved V gene, and why the rest are absent is not known. The sample data list 120,000 or so clones, and about 74% of these were observed just once. 5.8% of the sample is held by the ten biggest clonotypes. Sequenced sample: PBMCs. Receptors were obtained from a woman aged 45-60 years in good health and CMV-seropositive.

V and J are TRBV11-2 and TRBJ1-6; D gene unclear. Looked up from germline, CDR1 is SGHAT and CDR2 is FQNNGV. V was cut by 2 bases and J by 6 bases, with 11 bases left in between. CDR3 size: 15 residues. In DNA form, the CDR3 reads TGTGCCAGCAGCTTAACGGACTTGCCTAATTCACCCCTCCACTTT. This encodes CASSLTDLPNSPLHF.

This clone turned up a few times. V gene TRBV2 combines with J gene TRBJ1-6; 7 bases agree with TRBD1. From germline, CDR1 is SNHLY and CDR2 FYNNEI. CDR3 length: 14 residues. Losses at the gene ends were 4 bases for V and 8 bases for J; bases not matched to a gene: 5. This CDR3 reads CASSAQGRYSPLHF. The CDR3 DNA follows: TGTGCCAGCAGTGCACAGGGGCGCTATTCACCCCTCCACTTT.

V and J are TRBV6-4 and TRBJ2-1; 12 nucleotides line up with TRBD1. The CDR3 extends over 15 amino acids. From germline, CDR1 is MRHNA and CDR2 SNTAGT. Trimming cost V 3 bases and J 4 bases; bases outside gene matches: 1. Written as DNA, the CDR3 is TGTGCCAGCAGTGAGGGACAGGGGGCGTACAATGAGCAGTTCTTC. This encodes CASSEGQGAYNEQFF.

The V call is TRBV6-1, the J call TRBJ2-3; 8 bases agree with TRBD2. Germline-derived CDR1 and CDR2 are MNHNS and SASEGT. The CDR3 sequence is 15 residues long. V dropped 8 bases and J dropped 8; count of bases not matched to a gene: 15. This CDR3 is CASLLFRGGWGTQYF. DNA of the CDR3: TGTGCCAGCCTTCTTTTTCGGGGGGGCTGGGGTACGCAGTATTTT.

DNA of the CDR3: TGCGCCAGCAGCTTACAGGGATCAGGCACCGGGGAGCTGTTTTTT. Translating gives CASSLQGSGTGELFF. The chain is built from TRBV5-1 and TRBJ2-2, with TRBD1 as a possible D gene (6 bases). CDR1 is SGHRS and CDR2 is YFSETQ in the germline V gene. V was trimmed by 2 bases and J by 4 bases, leaving 12 bases between them. The CDR3 is 15 amino acids.

In this sample, this clone turned up many times. The chain combines TRBV4-2 with TRBJ2-1, with a weak D call TRBD2 (5 bases). Germline V CDR1 and CDR2: LGHNA, YNFKEQ. This CDR3 comprises 13 residues. Trimming shortened V by 4 bases and J by 9 bases, and 13 bases separated the two germline ends. The CDR3 reads CASSPRRGGEQFF. The CDR3 nucleotides are TGTGCCAGCAGCCCACGGCGAGGAGGTGAGCAGTTCTTC.

In regard to this clone: One junction end disagrees with the germline gene, perhaps due to a read error. The chain has TRBV4-2 and TRBJ2-7, with D tentatively TRBD2 (6 bases). The V gene's germline CDR1 is LGHNA and CDR2 YNFKEQ. The CDR3 runs 11 residues. CDR3 loop: CASSQGRDLQF. The CDR3 coding sequence is TGTGCCAGCAGCCAAGGTAGGGACTTACAGTTC.

V usage is TRBV6-5 and J usage is TRBJ2-7; TRBD1 matches at 10 bases. The CDR3 spans 15 residues. With 6 bases clipped from V and 5 bases from J, the junction kept 10 bases outside the gene matches. Germline V gives CDR1 MNHEY, CDR2 SVGAGI. The CDR3 protein is CASSRAGTGANEQYF. CDR3 DNA sequence: TGTGCCAGCAGCCGGGCCGGGACAGGGGCCAACGAGCAGTACTTC.

The rearrangement uses TRBV7-6 and TRBJ1-2; 7 bases are a match to TRBD1. Germline loops: CDR1 SGHVS, CDR2 FNYEAQ. The length of the CDR3 is 17 residues. After removal of 1 base from V and 3 bases from J, the junction contained 11 bases not matched to a gene. The CDR3 here is CASSLGSRGQRYYGYTF. In DNA form, the CDR3 reads TGTGCCAGCAGCTTAGGTTCCCGGGGACAGAGATACTATGGCTACACCTTC.

V and J are TRBV5-4 and TRBJ2-7, with 10 bases matching TRBD1. V shed 4 bases, J shed 5 bases, and the junction held 6 bases outside the gene matches. The germline gives CDR1 SGHNT, CDR2 YYREEE (reference sequence). CDR3 length equals 14 residues. In DNA form, the CDR3 reads TGTGCCAGCAGCCCCGGGACAGGGGAAGACGAGCAGTACTTC. It specifies CASSPGTGEDEQYF.

The V gene is TRBV11-3, the J gene TRBJ1-1; possibly TRBD1 for D (6 bases). The CDR3 runs to 13 residues. The V gene lost 5 bases and the J gene lost 3 bases, with 10 bases spanning the gap. Germline V gene data show CDR1 as SGHNT and CDR2 as YENEEA. CDR3 sequence (DNA): TGTGCCAGCAGCCAACGGACAGACACTGAAGCTTTCTTT. It specifies CASSQRTDTEAFF.

The J gene is TRBJ2-3, the V gene TRBV19; 8 positions match TRBD1. CDR3 size: 12 residues. Trimming took 5 bases from V and 9 from J; bases not matched to a gene: 4. From germline, CDR1 is LNHDA and CDR2 SQIVND (reference sequence). The CDR3 is CASSPGGDTQYF. The CDR3, as DNA: TGTGCCAGTAGTCCAGGGGGCGACACGCAGTATTTT. The full variable domain, completed using reference TRBV19 and TRBJ2-3, is DGGITQSPKYLFRKEGQNVTLSCEQNLNHDAMYWYRQDPGQGLRLIYYSQIVNDFQKGDIAEGYSVSREKKESFPLTVTSAQKNPTAFYLCASSPGGDTQYFGPGTRLTVL.

The rearrangement joins TRBV6-1 to TRBJ1-5; 7 positions agree with TRBD1. Germline V CDR1 and CDR2: MNHNS, SASEGT. After removal of 0 bases from V and 4 bases from J, the junction contained 9 bases not matched to a gene. This CDR3 comprises 17 residues. In DNA form, the CDR3 reads TGTGCCAGCAGTGAAGCAGGTCCGACAGGGCAAAATCAGCCCCAGCATTTT. This gives the protein CASSEAGPTGQNQPQHF.

This sequence joins TRBV7-9 and TRBJ1-1, with a tentative D call TRBD1 (6 bases). This CDR3 comprises 14 residues. V gave up 3 bases and J gave up 1 base, with 9 bases separating them. Per germline, CDR1 SEHNR and CDR2 FQNEAQ (reference sequence). The CDR3 spells CASSFAGANTEAFF. For the CDR3, the DNA is TGTGCCAGCAGCTTCGCGGGGGCGAACACTGAAGCTTTCTTT.

The V gene is TRBV4-3, the J gene TRBJ1-4; the D gene is possibly TRBD1 (6 bases). The CDR3 length is 16 residues. Trimming cost V 1 base and J 5 bases, with 14 bases left between them. From germline, CDR1 is LGHNA and CDR2 YSLEER. The DNA of the CDR3 is TGCGCCAGCAGCCAAGGTGGTGGGGGGGCGAATGAAAAACTGTTTTTT. It encodes CASSQGGGGANEKLFF.

This chain's CDR3 is CTSSQDPPYGGRDTQYF. The CDR3 region has the DNA TGCACCAGCAGCCAAGACCCCCCTTACGGGGGGAGAGATACGCAGTATTTT. V is TRBV1 and J is TRBJ2-3; TRBD2, the table's D call, lacks a check against the DNA. TRBV1 is given as a pseudogene. The CDR3 sequence is 17 residues long.

This clone has more than one count but fewer than ten. This chain links TRBV5-4 with TRBJ2-6, with 8 nucleotides matching TRBD2. The trim removed 4 bases at V and 4 bases at J, leaving 10 bases unmatched. Germline CDR1 and CDR2: SGHNT and YYREEE (reference sequence). The CDR3 has 17 amino acids. The DNA of the CDR3 is TGTGCCAGCAGCCCAGGACTAGCTCTGGCCGGGGCCAACGTCCTGACTTTC. This translates into CASSPGLALAGANVLTF.

The chain joins TRBV10-3 to TRBJ1-1; tentative D call: TRBD1 (5 bases). Looked up from germline, CDR1 is ENHRY and CDR2 is SYGVKD. The CDR3 has 16 residues. V lost 5 bases and J 4 bases, leaving 20 bases between the germline ends. Here the CDR3 DNA reads TGTGCCATCAGTAAACAGGAGATCAAAGTGGGCACTGAAGCTTTCTTT. Translated, it gives CAISKQEIKVGTEAFF.

The chain couples TRBV10-3 to TRBJ2-7, with a tentative D call TRBD1 (6 bases). The germline V gene has CDR1 ENHRY and CDR2 SYGVKD. CDR3 size: 12 residues. Trimming stripped 7 bases from V and 2 bases from J, with 9 bases between. The CDR3 loop reads CAIKDSPYEQYF. Written as DNA, the CDR3 is TGTGCCATCAAGGACAGTCCCTACGAGCAGTACTTC.

The V gene is TRBV27, the J gene TRBJ1-3, with 7 bases that match TRBD1. V dropped 4 bases and J dropped 0; count of bases not matched to a gene: 12. The CDR3 loop spans 18 amino acids. Germline V CDR1 and CDR2: MNHEY, SMNVEV (reference sequence). The CDR3 DNA reads TGTGCCAGCAGTTCAACCCCAGACAGGGCCAACTCTGGAAACACCATATATTTT. Protein product: CASSSTPDRANSGNTIYF.

This rearrangement joins TRBV5-1 to TRBJ2-6; D perhaps matches TRBD2 (6 bases). V was trimmed by 6 bases and J by 0 bases, leaving 13 bases between them. The CDR3 is 16 residues long. CDR1 is SGHRS and CDR2 is YFSETQ in the germline V gene. The CDR3 protein is CASTRDGSSGANVLTF. The CDR3 nucleotides are TGCGCCAGCACCCGGGACGGGAGCTCTGGGGCCAACGTCCTGACTTTC.

The chain carries TRBV10-3 and TRBJ2-2, with TRBD2 matching over 11 bases. Germline-derived CDR1 and CDR2 are ENHRY and SYGVKD. Germline trimming cut 6 bases from V and 0 bases from J; bases unmatched to any gene: 12. CDR3 length equals 19 residues. The CDR3: CAISGGKLAGVTNTGELFF. CDR3 coding DNA: TGTGCCATCAGCGGGGGGAAACTAGCGGGGGTCACGAACACCGGGGAGCTGTTTTTT.

This clone came up a few times. The chain joins TRBV5-1 to TRBJ2-3; tentative D call: TRBD1 (6 bases). The CDR3 loop spans 15 amino acids. Germline CDR1 is SGHRS and CDR2 is YFSETQ. The V end was cut by 3 bases, the J end by 2 bases, with 13 bases between. CDR3 in DNA: TGCGCCAGCAGCTCGGGGACAACGAACACAGATACGCAGTATTTT. Its protein is CASSSGTTNTDTQYF.

The chain couples TRBV5-1 to TRBJ1-4; no definite D call. Deletions cut 0 bases from V and 3 bases from J, with 18 bases between. This CDR3 spans 18 amino acids. Germline CDR1 is SGHRS and CDR2 is YFSETQ. In nucleotides, the CDR3 is TGCGCCAGCAGCTTGGCGAGATCAGGCGCCCTGGCTAATGAAAAACTGTTTTTT. This gives the protein CASSLARSGALANEKLFF.

This clone has more than one count but fewer than ten. The J gene is TRBJ1-2, the V gene TRBV10-3; tentative D call: TRBD1 (5 bases). Trimming removed 11 bases at V and 0 bases at J, with 22 bases between. The germline V gene encodes CDR1 ENHRY and CDR2 SYGVKD. The CDR3 has 16 residues. The CDR3 reads CASAPRGTQSNYGYTF. CDR3 DNA sequence: TGTGCCTCCGCACCCCGGGGGACCCAATCTAACTATGGCTACACCTTC.

V is TRBV11-2 and J is TRBJ1-1, with unresolved D. Germline V CDR1 and CDR2: SGHAT, FQNNGV. V shed 3 bases and J shed 7 bases, with 15 bases lying between them. This CDR3 has 14 amino acids. CDR3 loop: CASSLLAWSGEAFF. CDR3 bases: TGTGCCAGCAGCTTGTTAGCCTGGAGCGGTGAAGCTTTCTTT.

V is TRBV5-1 and J is TRBJ1-6; 9 bases fit TRBD1. This CDR3 has 15 amino acids. CDR1 SGHRS and CDR2 YFSETQ come from the germline V gene. Trimming cost V 3 bases and J 9 bases; bases outside gene matches: 7. The CDR3, as DNA: TGCGCCAGCAGCTCCGGGACAGGGATCGGTTCACCCCTCCACTTT. It translates to CASSSGTGIGSPLHF.

The chain couples TRBV7-9 to TRBJ2-7, with a weak D call TRBD2 (5 bases). The CDR3 length is 13 residues. Germline-derived CDR1 and CDR2 are SEHNR and FQNEAQ (reference sequence). Trimming left V 1 base short and J 4 bases short, with 8 bases between. The CDR3 region has the DNA TGTGCCAGCAGCTTAGGCGGGTGGTACGAGCAGTACTTC. This encodes CASSLGGWYEQYF.